This is a list of T cell receptor beta chains from one sample in a study of graft-versus-host responses after intestinal transplantation. For these receptors, no antigen is known. Produced via immunoSEQ multiplex PCR; TCRdb's table is partial and in-frame only. The sample yields some 95,000 clones, over 75% seen once. The sample here was unstimulated CD8+ T cells sorted from spleen or lymph node cells, taken before intestinal transplant. These receptors were obtained from a human donor who received an intestinal transplant. CDR3s include the opening cysteine and the closing phenylalanine or tryptophan. Fields, in order: CDR3 protein, CDR3 DNA, V gene, J gene, clone size, D gene. A D gene is named only where the DNA matches it firmly. Not all rows give a size; the values are once, few, many and, for expanded clones, a class.

CDR3aa: CASGLVPTGDMSSYNEQFF
CDR3nt: TGTGCTAGTGGTTTGGTACCAACAGGGGACATGTCCTCCTACAATGAGCAGTTCTTC
v_gene: TRBV12-5
j_gene: TRBJ2-1
abundance: NA
d_gene: TRBD1

CDR3aa: CASSESNPRIEAFF
CDR3nt: TGCGCCAGCAGTGAGTCTAACCCGAGGATTGAAGCTTTCTTT
v_gene: TRBV10-2
j_gene: TRBJ1-1
abundance: NA
d_gene: NA

CDR3aa: CASSQAWGRNEQFF
CDR3nt: TGTGCCAGCAGCCAAGCTTGGGGCCGCAATGAGCAGTTCTTC
v_gene: TRBV14
j_gene: TRBJ2-1
abundance: NA
d_gene: NA

CDR3aa: CASSIKTGYYEQYF
CDR3nt: TGTGCCAGCAGTATAAAAACTGGTTACTACGAGCAGTACTTC
v_gene: TRBV6-5
j_gene: TRBJ2-7
abundance: NA
d_gene: NA

CDR3aa: CASSVDGGGTGELFF
CDR3nt: TGTGCCAGCAGCGTAGATGGGGGGGGGACCGGGGAGCTGTTTTTT
v_gene: TRBV9
j_gene: TRBJ2-2
abundance: NA
d_gene: TRBD2

CDR3aa: CASREQGLAGAFSYEQYF
CDR3nt: TGCGCCAGCAGAGAGCAGGGACTAGCGGGAGCCTTCTCCTACGAGCAGTACTTC
v_gene: TRBV10-1
j_gene: TRBJ2-7
abundance: NA
d_gene: TRBD2

CDR3aa: CASSSTGSSGNTIYF
CDR3nt: TGTGCCAGCAGCTCGACAGGGAGCTCTGGAAACACCATATATTTT
v_gene: TRBV5-5
j_gene: TRBJ1-3
abundance: NA
d_gene: TRBD1

CDR3aa: CASNYGTGGSYEQYF
CDR3nt: TGCGCCAGCAACTACGGGACAGGGGGCTCCTACGAGCAGTACTTC
v_gene: TRBV5-1
j_gene: TRBJ2-7
abundance: NA
d_gene: TRBD1

CDR3aa: CASSLGPAGGGYEQYF
CDR3nt: TGTGCCAGCAGCTTGGGACCGGCAGGGGGAGGCTACGAGCAGTACTTC
v_gene: TRBV7-6
j_gene: TRBJ2-7
abundance: NA
d_gene: NA

CDR3aa: CASSGGGASYEQFF
CDR3nt: TGTGCCAGCAGTGGGGGCGGGGCGAGCTATGAGCAGTTCTTC
v_gene: TRBV2
j_gene: TRBJ2-1
abundance: once
d_gene: NA

CDR3aa: CASSLGQGEDEQYF
CDR3nt: TGTGCCAGCAGCCTCGGACAGGGGGAAGACGAGCAGTACTTC
v_gene: TRBV11-2
j_gene: TRBJ2-7
abundance: NA
d_gene: TRBD1

CDR3aa: CATSSQAGGPIHEQFF
CDR3nt: TGTGCCACCAGCAGCCAAGCGGGAGGGCCGATCCATGAGCAGTTCTTC
v_gene: TRBV15
j_gene: TRBJ2-1
abundance: NA
d_gene: TRBD2

CDR3aa: CASRQGLAGNEQFF
CDR3nt: TGCGCCAGCAGGCAAGGACTAGCGGGGAATGAGCAGTTCTTC
v_gene: TRBV4-3
j_gene: TRBJ2-1
abundance: NA
d_gene: TRBD2

CDR3aa: CASSLGGLNTEAFF
CDR3nt: TGTGCCAGCAGCTTAGGGGGCTTAAACACTGAAGCTTTCTTT
v_gene: TRBV7-2
j_gene: TRBJ1-1
abundance: NA
d_gene: NA

CDR3aa: CASSLGTGGYEQYF
CDR3nt: TGTGCCAGCAGCTTAGGGACAGGGGGATACGAGCAGTACTTC
v_gene: TRBV11-2
j_gene: TRBJ2-7
abundance: NA
d_gene: TRBD1

CDR3aa: CACWVPLATDTQYF
CDR3nt: TGTGCCTGTTGGGTCCCTTTAGCTACAGATACGCAGTATTTT
v_gene: TRBV30
j_gene: TRBJ2-3
abundance: NA
d_gene: NA

CDR3aa: CASSWTGYEQYF
CDR3nt: TGTGCCAGCAGCTGGACAGGGTACGAGCAGTACTTC
v_gene: TRBV7-9
j_gene: TRBJ2-7
abundance: NA
d_gene: TRBD1

CDR3aa: CASGLLTGELFF
CDR3nt: TGCGCCTCGGGACTGTTAACCGGGGAGCTGTTTTTT
v_gene: TRBV30
j_gene: TRBJ2-2
abundance: NA
d_gene: NA

CDR3aa: CASSPTGGSGELFF
CDR3nt: TGTGCCAGCAGCCCTACAGGGGGATCCGGGGAGCTGTTTTTT
v_gene: TRBV9
j_gene: TRBJ2-2
abundance: NA
d_gene: TRBD1

CDR3aa: CASSIGGPYNEQFF
CDR3nt: TGTGCCAGTAGTATAGGGGGCCCCTACAATGAGCAGTTCTTC
v_gene: TRBV19
j_gene: TRBJ2-1
abundance: few
d_gene: NA

CDR3aa: CASSYAWTGELFF
CDR3nt: TGTGCCAGCAGCTACGCGTGGACCGGGGAGCTGTTTTTT
v_gene: TRBV27
j_gene: TRBJ2-2
abundance: NA
d_gene: NA

CDR3aa: CASSLATGEQYF
CDR3nt: TGTGCCAGCAGCTTAGCGACGGGTGAGCAGTACTTC
v_gene: TRBV7-9
j_gene: TRBJ2-7
abundance: NA
d_gene: NA

CDR3aa: CASSLSQYNEQFF
CDR3nt: TGTGCCAGCAGCTTGTCCCAATACAATGAGCAGTTCTTC
v_gene: TRBV5-6
j_gene: TRBJ2-1
abundance: NA
d_gene: NA

CDR3aa: CSVAGTGGTDTQYF
CDR3nt: TGCAGCGTTGCGGGGACAGGGGGCACAGATACGCAGTATTTT
v_gene: TRBV29-1
j_gene: TRBJ2-3
abundance: NA
d_gene: TRBD1

CDR3aa: CSVVWDSSYEQYF
CDR3nt: TGCAGCGTTGTATGGGACAGCTCCTACGAGCAGTACTTC
v_gene: TRBV29-1
j_gene: TRBJ2-7
abundance: NA
d_gene: TRBD1

CDR3aa: CASSYDAGVNTEAFF
CDR3nt: TGTGCCAGCAGTTACGACGCCGGGGTGAACACTGAAGCTTTCTTT
v_gene: TRBV6-6
j_gene: TRBJ1-1
abundance: NA
d_gene: NA

CDR3aa: CASSPDRGDQPQHF
CDR3nt: TGTGCCAGCAGCCCGGACAGAGGGGATCAGCCCCAGCATTTT
v_gene: TRBV6-1
j_gene: TRBJ1-5
abundance: NA
d_gene: NA

CDR3aa: CASSLLDYGREVVF
CDR3nt: TGCGCCAGCAGCCTCCTTGATTATGGGCGGGAGGTGGTCTTC
v_gene: TRBV4-1
j_gene: TRBJ2-1
abundance: NA
d_gene: TRBD2

CDR3aa: CASSFLFGETQYF
CDR3nt: TGTGCCAGCAGCTTTCTATTTGGAGAGACCCAGTACTTC
v_gene: TRBV7-9
j_gene: TRBJ2-5
abundance: NA
d_gene: NA

CDR3aa: CASSLSGHRDYEQYF
CDR3nt: TGTGCCAGCAGTTTATCGGGCCACAGGGACTACGAGCAGTACTTC
v_gene: TRBV27
j_gene: TRBJ2-7
abundance: NA
d_gene: NA

CDR3aa: CAWRTGLAGDEQFF
CDR3nt: TGTGCCTGGAGGACGGGACTAGCGGGAGATGAGCAGTTCTTC
v_gene: TRBV30
j_gene: TRBJ2-1
abundance: NA
d_gene: TRBD2

CDR3aa: CASSQVGRGNEQFF
CDR3nt: TGCGCCAGCAGCCAAGTCGGTAGGGGTAATGAGCAGTTCTTC
v_gene: TRBV4-1
j_gene: TRBJ2-1
abundance: NA
d_gene: NA

CDR3aa: CASTPLAGQGAEAFF
CDR3nt: TGTGCCAGCACCCCCCTGGCAGGACAGGGGGCTGAAGCTTTCTTT
v_gene: TRBV28
j_gene: TRBJ1-1
abundance: NA
d_gene: TRBD1

CDR3aa: CASSWTGANEQFF
CDR3nt: TGTGCCAGCAGTTGGACAGGGGCGAATGAGCAGTTCTTC
v_gene: TRBV27
j_gene: TRBJ2-1
abundance: NA
d_gene: TRBD1

CDR3aa: CASSLRAGDTDTQYF
CDR3nt: TGCGCCAGCAGCTTGAGGGCAGGGGACACAGATACGCAGTATTTT
v_gene: TRBV5-1
j_gene: TRBJ2-3
abundance: NA
d_gene: NA

CDR3aa: CASRLKGTDTQYF
CDR3nt: TGTGCCAGCAGGCTAAAAGGCACAGATACGCAGTATTTT
v_gene: TRBV28
j_gene: TRBJ2-3
abundance: NA
d_gene: NA

CDR3aa: CASSQTSGRKADTQYF
CDR3nt: TGCGCCAGCAGCCAGACTAGCGGGAGAAAGGCAGATACGCAGTATTTT
v_gene: TRBV10-2
j_gene: TRBJ2-3
abundance: NA
d_gene: TRBD2

CDR3aa: CASSREDEQFF
CDR3nt: TGCGCCAGCAGTAGGGAGGATGAGCAGTTCTTC
v_gene: TRBV10-1
j_gene: TRBJ2-1
abundance: few
d_gene: NA

CDR3aa: CASSDRVGNNQPQHF
CDR3nt: TGTGCCAGCAGTGACCGGGTCGGAAACAATCAGCCCCAGCATTTT
v_gene: TRBV6-1
j_gene: TRBJ1-5
abundance: NA
d_gene: NA

CDR3aa: CASSARDNNEQFF
CDR3nt: TGTGCCAGTTCAGCCCGGGACAACAATGAGCAGTTCTTC
v_gene: TRBV19
j_gene: TRBJ2-1
abundance: NA
d_gene: NA

CDR3aa: CASSYSPAGIGPQHF
CDR3nt: TGTGCCAGCAGTTACTCCCCGGCAGGGATTGGGCCCCAGCATTTT
v_gene: TRBV6-6
j_gene: TRBJ1-5
abundance: NA
d_gene: NA

CDR3aa: CASSPVAGVADTQYF
CDR3nt: TGTGCCAGCAGCCCAGTAGCGGGGGTAGCAGATACGCAGTATTTT
v_gene: TRBV6-5
j_gene: TRBJ2-3
abundance: NA
d_gene: TRBD2

CDR3aa: CASSLRDRVSGANVLTF
CDR3nt: TGTGCCAGCAGCCTCCGGGACAGGGTATCTGGGGCCAACGTCCTGACTTTC
v_gene: TRBV5-5
j_gene: TRBJ2-6
abundance: NA
d_gene: TRBD1

CDR3aa: CASSMTVGGSYEQYF
CDR3nt: TGTGCCAGTAGTATGACAGTTGGCGGCTCCTACGAGCAGTACTTC
v_gene: TRBV19
j_gene: TRBJ2-7
abundance: NA
d_gene: NA

CDR3aa: CASSQDGGVAEAFF
CDR3nt: TGCGCCAGCAGCCAAGACGGGGGGGTCGCTGAAGCTTTCTTT
v_gene: TRBV4-1
j_gene: TRBJ1-1
abundance: NA
d_gene: NA

CDR3aa: CATSSRDRDYEQYF
CDR3nt: TGTGCCACCAGCAGCCGGGACAGAGACTACGAGCAGTACTTC
v_gene: TRBV15
j_gene: TRBJ2-7
abundance: once
d_gene: TRBD1

CDR3aa: CASRGESYTF
CDR3nt: TGTGCCAGCAGAGGGGAAAGCTACACCTTC
v_gene: TRBV6-1
j_gene: TRBJ1-2
abundance: NA
d_gene: NA

CDR3aa: CASSDGAWDKTYEQYF
CDR3nt: TGTGCCAGCAGTGATGGGGCTTGGGACAAAACCTACGAGCAGTACTTC
v_gene: TRBV6-1
j_gene: TRBJ2-7
abundance: NA
d_gene: NA

CDR3aa: CASSVELAGRTDTQYF
CDR3nt: TGTGCCAGCAGCGTAGAACTAGCGGGGAGAACAGATACGCAGTATTTT
v_gene: TRBV9
j_gene: TRBJ2-3
abundance: NA
d_gene: TRBD2

CDR3aa: CASSQYWVQGQSEQYF
CDR3nt: TGCGCCAGCAGCCAGTACTGGGTGCAGGGCCAATCCGAGCAGTACTTC
v_gene: TRBV4-1
j_gene: TRBJ2-7
abundance: NA
d_gene: NA

CDR3aa: CASSLRTGNASPLHF
CDR3nt: TGCGCCAGCAGCTTGAGGACAGGGAATGCTTCACCCCTCCACTTT
v_gene: TRBV5-1
j_gene: TRBJ1-6
abundance: NA
d_gene: TRBD1

CDR3aa: CASSYGGASGNTIYF
CDR3nt: TGTGCCAGCAGTTACGGGGGCGCCTCTGGAAACACCATATATTTT
v_gene: TRBV6-5
j_gene: TRBJ1-3
abundance: NA
d_gene: NA

CDR3aa: CASSLRAGGIGNQPQHF
CDR3nt: TGTGCCAGCAGTTTACGGGCAGGGGGTATCGGCAATCAGCCCCAGCATTTT
v_gene: TRBV27
j_gene: TRBJ1-5
abundance: once
d_gene: TRBD1

CDR3aa: CASSFTTRGNTEAFF
CDR3nt: TGTGCCAGCAGTTTTACGACCAGGGGCAACACTGAAGCTTTCTTT
v_gene: TRBV27
j_gene: TRBJ1-1
abundance: NA
d_gene: NA

CDR3aa: CASSQFGGGQETQYF
CDR3nt: TGTGCCAGCAGCCAATTCGGGGGTGGCCAAGAGACCCAGTACTTC
v_gene: TRBV16
j_gene: TRBJ2-5
abundance: NA
d_gene: NA

CDR3aa: CASSLGENPGELFF
CDR3nt: TGTGCCAGCAGCTTAGGAGAGAATCCCGGGGAGCTGTTTTTT
v_gene: TRBV7-3
j_gene: TRBJ2-2
abundance: NA
d_gene: NA

CDR3aa: CASKPGITGELFF
CDR3nt: TGTGCCAGCAAACCCGGGATCACCGGGGAGCTGTTTTTT
v_gene: TRBV27
j_gene: TRBJ2-2
abundance: NA
d_gene: NA